This TCR beta chain was identified during a study of shared clonotypes between healthy human individuals (dated by TCRdb to between 2020 and 2021). Concerning the study at large: The cohort included three men and a couple of women between 18 and 49 years of age. For each donor, CD4 naive and CD4 memory were each run on three plates, CD8 naive on two plates, and CD8 memory on one plate. Blood TCR repertoires of about five healthy adults were deeply sequenced to estimate repertoire size and the extent of clonotype sharing between individuals. To increase sequencing depth and limit assay-specific biases, TCR repertoire library preparation and sequencing were carried out by different laboratories using diverse techniques. Each donor's leukapheresis produced roughly between roughly 0.94 and 9.5 billion PBMCs. Here is what the overall study found, with its caveats: The genetic and exposure-history diversity represented was limited by the small number of donors. Across a handful of donors, approximately 5% of naive CD4, approximately 3.5% of naive CD8, 2.3% of memory CD4, and 0.4% of memory CD8 clonotypes were shared. Only blood was sampled, and tissue TCR repertoires likely differ from those in blood. Clonotypes shared by all four sorted-subset donors showed higher generation probabilities than non-shared clonotypes. Pairwise subsampling indicated that sequencing depth was expected to affect the degree of clonotype sharing among donors. Larger estimated clonotype richness was generally found for naive subsets than for memory subsets. Rarefaction of sorted-subset datasets indicated incomplete sequencing despite the large sequencing depth.

For the CD8 naive samples, CD45RO-negative cells were positively selected for CCR7, yielding a CD45RA+CCR7+ population from which TemRA cells were excluded. The donors were healthy, HIV-negative adults with no recently reported acute infections or vaccinations. All donors were Caucasian adults living in Nashville, Tennessee, USA. After blood collection by leukapheresis, PBMCs were isolated using Ficoll-Histopaque density gradient centrifugation and then cryopreserved in the vapor phase of liquid nitrogen. Purity and quantity of every magnetically sorted T cell population were checked by analytical flow cytometry. From each sorted fraction, genomic DNA was isolated and quantified by UV absorbance on a Nanodrop 2000c. TCR CDR3 regions were amplified from genomic DNA by multiplex PCR using the deep immunoSEQ assay. Extracted genomic DNA from each cell subset was spread evenly across all wells of several immunoSEQ 96-well plates, with each plate serving as a replicate. For sorted subsets, 150 to 250 ng of genomic DNA, equivalent to 25,000 to 35,000 T cell genomes, went into each replicate PCR. Purified libraries were quantified with a Qubit 3.0 fluorometer, sized on a Bioanalyzer 2100, and re-quantified with the KAPA Library Quantification kit. A separate single-read 150-cycle Illumina NextSeq 550 flow cell was used to sequence each immunoSEQ 96-well plate. Per the authors' processing: Because only junctional sequences without quality scores were contained in the immunoSEQ output, filtering matching that applied to full-length reads could not be performed. To assign V/J genes and CDR3, sequences were annotated using PyIR, a Python wrapper for IgBLAST v1.9, with IMGT germline references. Reads with weak V/J assignments (E-value above 1e-6), missing CDR3, stop codons, out-of-frame junctions, or ambiguous translated residues were removed. V3J clonotypes were defined as sequences sharing the same inferred V gene, J gene, and CDR3 amino acid sequence. The percentage overlap between two repertoires was calculated by dividing the number of shared unique clonotypes by the size of the smaller repertoire. Richness of each repertoire was evaluated using RTK rarefaction, the Chao1 estimator, and Recon v2.1 estimates of unobserved clonotypes. For all TCRbeta clonotypes obtained by the gDNA method from a few donors, generation probabilities were computed with OLGA. Imported from immuneACCESS, the table was reduced by TCRdb to in-frame sequences with V and J called. These copies leave out some clones; in studies compared against another copy, an unresolved V gene accounts for under half, and the cause of the remainder is not known. D and trimming were read from the DNA, whereas the V and J calls and clone size are those reported in that table. For this sample there are around 2.1 million clones; 93% appear just once. The biggest ten clones account for 1.7% of the sample.

CDR1 and CDR2 are read off the germline V gene as MNHEY and SVGAGI. The junction carries 6 bases between V and J, which are trimmed by 5 bases and 4 bases respectively. Measured from the cysteine to the phenylalanine, the CDR3 is 11 residues long. Only CDR3 DNA is held: 33 bases, read in frame from base 1. Concerning this clone itself: This clone's antigen is unknown. No per-base quality is available; no much larger clone lies one base away. The sample contains more than one DNA sequence encoding this CDR3.

The receptor's source is a young man in good health. Some clones in this sample may be carry-over from other donors' samples. Sequencing was done on a sample of naive CD8+ T cells from PBMCs. This specimen's cell subset or site label, per the study, means: CD45RA+CCR7+. The receptor chain draws on TRBV6-5 and TRBJ2-7; the D gene is unclear. The CDR3 protein sequence reads: CASSQNYEQYF. The DNA reads as follows: TGTGCCAGCAGTCAAAATTACGAGCAGTACTTC.